The sequence of this TCR beta chain was determined in a study of monozygotic twins with inflammatory bowel disease. TCRdb reanalyzed the 5' RACE reads and collapses them to one entry per CDR3 protein, without DNA. The sample totals some 300,000 distinct CDR3 sequences. Per germline, CDR1 LNHNV and CDR2 YYDKDF (reference sequence). This CDR3 comprises 11 residues. Sequencing input: blood. The chain recombines TRBV15 with TRBJ2-7; absent DNA, TCRdb's TRBD1 call cannot be checked. The clonotype was recovered from a human donor with ulcerative colitis or Crohn's disease, or a healthy co-twin of an affected twin (not recorded which). The CDR3 sequence: CATGGGQGQYF.